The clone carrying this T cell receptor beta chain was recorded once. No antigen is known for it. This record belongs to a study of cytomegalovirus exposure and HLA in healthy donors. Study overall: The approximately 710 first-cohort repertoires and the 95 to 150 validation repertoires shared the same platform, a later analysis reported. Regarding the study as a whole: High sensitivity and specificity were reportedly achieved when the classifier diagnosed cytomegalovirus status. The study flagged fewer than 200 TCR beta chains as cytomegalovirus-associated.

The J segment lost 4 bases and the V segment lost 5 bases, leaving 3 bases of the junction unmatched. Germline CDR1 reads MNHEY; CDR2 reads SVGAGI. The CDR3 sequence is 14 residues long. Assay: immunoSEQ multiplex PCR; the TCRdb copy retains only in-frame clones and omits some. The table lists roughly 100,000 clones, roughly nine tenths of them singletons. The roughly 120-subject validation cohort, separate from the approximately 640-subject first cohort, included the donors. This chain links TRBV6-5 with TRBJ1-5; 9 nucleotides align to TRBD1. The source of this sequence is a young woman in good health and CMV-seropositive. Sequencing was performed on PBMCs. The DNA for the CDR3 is TGTGCCAGCAGTCCCGGGACAGGGAATCAGCCCCAGCATTTT. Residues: CASSPGTGNQPQHF.